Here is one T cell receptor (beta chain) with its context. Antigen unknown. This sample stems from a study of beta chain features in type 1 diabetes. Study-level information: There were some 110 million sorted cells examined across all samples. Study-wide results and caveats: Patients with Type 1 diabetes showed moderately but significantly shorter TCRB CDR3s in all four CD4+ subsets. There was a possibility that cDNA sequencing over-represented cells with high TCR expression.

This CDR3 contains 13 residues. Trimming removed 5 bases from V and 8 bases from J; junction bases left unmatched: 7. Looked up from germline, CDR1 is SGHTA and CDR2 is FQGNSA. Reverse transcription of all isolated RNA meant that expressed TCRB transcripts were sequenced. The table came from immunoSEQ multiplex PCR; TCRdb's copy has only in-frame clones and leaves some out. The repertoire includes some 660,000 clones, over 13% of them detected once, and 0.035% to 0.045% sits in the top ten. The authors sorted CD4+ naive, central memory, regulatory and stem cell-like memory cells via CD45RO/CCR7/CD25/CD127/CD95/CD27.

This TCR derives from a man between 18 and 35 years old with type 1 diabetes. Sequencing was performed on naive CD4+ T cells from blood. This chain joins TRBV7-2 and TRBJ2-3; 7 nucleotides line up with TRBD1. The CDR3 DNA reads TGTGCCAGCAGCACTAGACAGGGCGGTACGCAGTATTTT. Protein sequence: CASSTRQGGTQYF.